The following is a T cell receptor beta chain sequence with its context. What it recognizes is unknown. TCRdb analysed the reads with MiXCR anew, one entry per CDR3 protein. The sample consists of 650,000 to 900,000 distinct CDR3 sequences, 30% to 35% of them appearing once. The CDR3 extends over 15 amino acids. From germline, CDR1 is SGHVS and CDR2 FNYEAQ. The data were obtained in a study of T cell repertoires in cytomegalovirus infection. Background on the study: CMV infection plus the matching HLA type was flagged by public TCR beta signatures.

The genes are TRBV7-6 and TRBJ1-4; D is uncertain. This TCR was recovered from a human donor in good health (CMV status not recorded). Some clones in this sample may be carry-over from other donors' samples. The sequencing used cultured CD8+ T cells from PBMCs, collected from culture after CMV antigen stimulation. This CDR3 reads CASCLEEREGEKLFF. As DNA, the CDR3 is TGTGCTAGCTGCTTAGAAGAGAGGGAGGGTGAAAAACTGTTTTTT.